This section outlines one TCR beta chain sequence together with its context. The target antigen is unknown. The CDR3 spans 15 residues. The germline V gene has CDR1 MNHEY and CDR2 SVGAGI. From its re-call of the 5' RACE reads, TCRdb lists each CDR3 protein once, without DNA. Its listing shows some 150,000 distinct CDR3 sequences. The sample comes from a study of T cells expressing NK-cell markers. Points from the study as a whole: Dominant NKG2C+ clonotypes accounted for 1.0-7.0% of CD8+ T cells in six or seven donors.

The chain recombines TRBV6-5 with TRBJ2-5; TCRdb's assignment of TRBD2 cannot be checked, as there is no DNA. Material for sequencing was blood T cells: a sorted CD56 or NKG2C T cell subset, CD4+ or CD8+ T cells, or bulk PBMC T cells (not recorded which). The sequence was obtained from a woman in her forties or fifties in good health. CDR3 loop: CASSGLAGVQETQYF.